This TCR beta chain came from a study of cytomegalovirus exposure and HLA in healthy donors. V lost 10 bases to trimming and J lost 7 bases; unmatched junction nucleotides: 9. Germline CDR1 reads ENHRY; CDR2 reads SYGVKD. The CDR3 totals 13 residues. A multiplex PCR was run with 60 Vbeta primers and 13 Jbeta primers. Sequencing was performed with immunoSEQ multiplex PCR; in TCRdb, only in-frame clones are kept and a portion is missing. This table holds about 150,000 clones, roughly 84% found once. The TCR originated in a boy between 2 and 10 years old in good health and CMV-seronegative. Sequencing was performed on PBMCs. The rearrangement links TRBV10-3 to TRBJ1-4; 7 bases agree with TRBD1. As DNA, the CDR3 is TGTGCCACCGGCCCGACAGGGAGTGAAAAACTGTTTTTT. Residues: CATGPTGSEKLFF.